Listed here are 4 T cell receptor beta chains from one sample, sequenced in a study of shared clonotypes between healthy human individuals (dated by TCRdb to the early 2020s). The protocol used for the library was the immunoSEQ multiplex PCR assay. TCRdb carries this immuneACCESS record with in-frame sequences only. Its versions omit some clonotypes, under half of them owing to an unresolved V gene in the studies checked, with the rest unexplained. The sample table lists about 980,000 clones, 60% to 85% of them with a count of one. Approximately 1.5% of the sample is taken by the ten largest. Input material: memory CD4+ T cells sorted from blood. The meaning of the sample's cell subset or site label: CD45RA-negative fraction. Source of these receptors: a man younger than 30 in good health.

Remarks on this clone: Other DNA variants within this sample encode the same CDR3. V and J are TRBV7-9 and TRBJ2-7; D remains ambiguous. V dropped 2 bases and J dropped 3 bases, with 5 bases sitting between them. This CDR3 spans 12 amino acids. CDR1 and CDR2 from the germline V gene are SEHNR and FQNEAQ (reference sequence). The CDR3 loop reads CASSLTSYEQYF. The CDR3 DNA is TGTGCCAGCAGCTTAACCAGCTACGAGCAGTACTTC.

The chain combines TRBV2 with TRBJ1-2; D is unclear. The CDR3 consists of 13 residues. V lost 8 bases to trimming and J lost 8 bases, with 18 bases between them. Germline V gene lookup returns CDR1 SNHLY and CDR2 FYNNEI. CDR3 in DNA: TGTGCCAGCCGATTTACAGCGGACGGGGGCTACACCTTC. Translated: CASRFTADGGYTF.

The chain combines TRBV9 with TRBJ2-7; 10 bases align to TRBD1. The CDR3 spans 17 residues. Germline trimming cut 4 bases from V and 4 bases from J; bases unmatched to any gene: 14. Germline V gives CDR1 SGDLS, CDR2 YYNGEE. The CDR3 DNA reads TGTGCCAGCAGCCCAGTAGGCGGACAGGGGGGAAAGTACGAGCAGTACTTC. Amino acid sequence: CASSPVGGQGGKYEQYF.

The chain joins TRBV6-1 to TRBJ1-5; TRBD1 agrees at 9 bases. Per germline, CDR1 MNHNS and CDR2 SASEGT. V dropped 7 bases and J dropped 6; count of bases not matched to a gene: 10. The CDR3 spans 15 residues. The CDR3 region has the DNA TGTGCCAGCAAACCACAGGGGGCTATACCTCAGCCCCAGCATTTT. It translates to CASKPQGAIPQPQHF.